This T cell receptor beta chain emerged from a study of blood T cell repertoires in COVID-19 (dated by TCRdb to between 2020 and 2021). In terms of the full investigation: Samples from collaborators originated in the United States, Italy and Spain and spanned both the acute and convalescent phases of COVID-19. The prospective study material was composed of cDNA or gDNA derived from T cells, B-cell-depleted T cells, or PBMCs. Subjects who had been exposed to COVID-19, were actively infected with it, or had recovered from it provided the deeply sampled blood TCRbeta repertoires that made up the dataset. A freely available public database, intended as a resource for researchers studying the immune response to SARS-CoV-2, is where the repertoires were released. The samples were drawn from the first 160 participants of the ongoing ImmuneRACE study and from 1,254 subjects provided by 6 global collaborators. Nearly every sample came with metadata listing a de-identified subject ID, COVID-19 status, age in years and sex. Where available, HLA class I and class II types were obtained from metadata supplied by the sample provider rather than from assay-based typing.

A note on this clone: The specificity of this receptor is unknown. Nothing much larger sits one base from this clone, and base qualities are not available.

Study-wide conclusions, independent of this receptor: The amount of clinical and demographic metadata varied by source and participant and was provided uncurated.

Taken from cysteine to phenylalanine, the CDR3 has 16 residues. Here the CDR3 DNA is all that survives: 48 bases in frame from base 1. V was cut back by 4 bases and J by 2 bases, leaving a gap of 18 bases between them. CDR1 and CDR2 were assigned from the germline V gene as MGHRA and YSYEKL. Enrolling through a virtual design, the prospective study's participants ranged in age from roughly 18 to 95 years and lived across more than 20 United States geographic areas. Cohort assignment in the prospective study relied on participant-reported clinical history from a screening survey and a study questionnaire. Exposed participants had been in contact with someone with a PCR-confirmed or clinician-diagnosed COVID-19 case within 2 weeks of study entry. Each participant in the prospective study had whole blood, serum and a nasopharyngeal or oropharyngeal swab collected by mobile phlebotomists. Additional blood draws and questionnaires over a roughly two-month period could optionally be provided by prospective study participants. Prospective study blood samples were shipped either frozen or at room temperature before DNA extraction.

TCRbeta CDR3 regions were amplified from genomic DNA using the immunoSEQ Assay, a bias-controlled multiplex PCR. As for the original processing: Within the assay, amplification of reference gene primers was used to estimate how many nucleated cells each sample contained. To quantify the absolute abundance of each unique TCRbeta CDR3 rearrangement, sequence reads were collapsed and filtered. For each sample, productive Simpson clonality was calculated by taking the square root of Simpson's diversity index across productive rearrangements. The source is immuneACCESS, and TCRdb retained only in-frame sequences with V and J called. Part of the clones is not carried over; for the studies checked, unresolved V genes explain less than half of this, and the remainder is unexplained. V, J and clone size are taken as reported in that table, and D and trimming were inferred from the DNA itself. The sample table records about 320,000 clones; roughly 85% of these occur just once. The ten largest clones add up to about 1.9% of the sample.

This TCR was sampled from a woman younger than 45 who had been exposed to COVID-19. Sequenced sample: PBMCs or T cells enriched from blood (not recorded which). Recombination connected TRBV4-1 to TRBJ2-7; TRBD2 could be the D gene, as 6 bases match. The DNA reads as follows: TGCGCCAGCAGCCTCCTTGGGGCGGGGCGCCCCTACGAGCAGTACTTC. The resulting protein is CASSLLGAGRPYEQYF.